This TCR beta chain was identified in a study of glioma-infiltrating T cells. Overall study: Presurgical dexamethasone in glioma patients lasted six or fewer days.

Germline CDR1 is SGHTA and CDR2 is FQGNSA. The CDR3 runs 15 residues. The germline V and J ends were trimmed by 2 bases and 7 bases, with 15 bases remaining between them. TCR alpha and beta CDR3 regions were amplified from RNA using iRepertoire nested multiplex PCR. TCRdb used MiXCR to reprocess the multiplex PCR reads, holding one entry per CDR3 protein. The table has fewer than 500,000 distinct CDR3 sequences, roughly 41% seen once; the top ten hold around 12%. Notes on this clonotype: Antigen specificity is unknown.

Study-wide findings and caveats: A blood CDR3 motif signature was depleted in highly divergent patients. Tissue-blood divergence was below expectation in non-neoplastic patients, above in gliomas. Only very few CDR3 sequences appeared in both tissue and blood.

The chain couples TRBV7-2 to TRBJ2-1, with D perhaps TRBD2 (6 bases). What was sequenced was glioma tissue, nonneoplastic brain tissue, or PBMCs (not recorded which). The receptor's source is a human donor with low-grade glioma or glioblastoma, undergoing nonglioma brain surgery, or in good health (not recorded which). In DNA, the CDR3 is TGTGCCAGCAGCTTACACGGGGGTCCAGGGAATGAGCAGTTCTTC. This codes for CASSLHGGPGNEQFF. The whole variable domain, remainder taken from reference TRBV7-2 and TRBJ2-1, is GAGVSQSPSNKVTEKGKDVELRCDPISGHTALYWYRQSLGQGLEFLIYFQGNSAPDKSGLPSDRFSAERTGGSVSTLTIQRTQQEDSAVYLCASSLHGGPGNEQFFGPGTRLTVL.